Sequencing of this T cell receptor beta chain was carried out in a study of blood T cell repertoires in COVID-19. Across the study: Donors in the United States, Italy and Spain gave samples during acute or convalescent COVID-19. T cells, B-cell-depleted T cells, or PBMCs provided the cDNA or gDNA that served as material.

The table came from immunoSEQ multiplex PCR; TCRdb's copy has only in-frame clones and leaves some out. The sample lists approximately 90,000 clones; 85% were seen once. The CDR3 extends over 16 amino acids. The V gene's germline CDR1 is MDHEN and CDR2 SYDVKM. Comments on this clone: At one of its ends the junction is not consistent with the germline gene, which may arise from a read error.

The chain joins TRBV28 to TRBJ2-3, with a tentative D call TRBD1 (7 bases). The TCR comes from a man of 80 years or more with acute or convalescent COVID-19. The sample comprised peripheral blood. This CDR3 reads CASSLSGLRGTDTQYF. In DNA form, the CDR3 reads TGTGCCAGCAGTTTATCGGGACTGAGGGGGACAGATACGCAATATTTT.